These T cell receptor beta chains were read from a single sample in a study of tumor-infiltrating lymphocytes in primary liver carcinoma. TCRdb called the multiplex PCR reads again in MiXCR, with one record for every CDR3 protein. The data contain approximately 92,000 distinct CDR3 sequences, 68% of them seen just once; the ten biggest clones take up around 27%. Sequenced input: tumor-adjacent normal liver tissue. The origin of the receptors is a man in his forties or fifties with primary liver carcinoma and hepatitis B virus infection. The conserved cysteine and the conserved F or W are not part of the CDR3 here. Fields, in order: D gene, V gene, J gene, CDR3 protein. A D gene is named only where the DNA matches it firmly.

>TRBD2|TRBV7-3|TRBJ2-2
ASSLSGGLAGNTGELF
>NA|TRBV29-1|TRBJ2-1
SVAGGLDEQF
>TRBD2|TRBV11-2|TRBJ2-1
ATSPESGSSNEQF
>NA|TRBV29-1|TRBJ2-2
SGSTGASNTGELF
>TRBD2|TRBV12-3/TRBV12-4|TRBJ2-3
ASSVAAGITDTQY
>TRBD1|TRBV11-2|TRBJ2-7
ASSRTGGSYEQY
>NA|TRBV20-1|TRBJ1-5
SARSTASNQPQH
>NA|TRBV28|TRBJ2-5
ASSNPVGGKSQETQY
>NA|TRBV4-1|TRBJ2-1
ASSLGLISVAEGNKQF
>TRBD2|TRBV6-2/TRBV6-3|TRBJ2-5
ASSRGTRIGTQY
>NA|TRBV6-1|TRBJ2-3
ASSVTGYDTDTQY
>TRBD2|TRBV7-2|TRBJ2-7
ASSLELAASYEQY
>TRBD2|TRBV11-2|TRBJ2-7
GSSLITSGRADPPYEQH
>TRBD2|TRBV2|TRBJ2-3
ASRILAGSTDTQY
>NA|TRBV6-5|TRBJ1-1
ASSYSTGAEAF
>NA|TRBV12-3/TRBV12-4|TRBJ2-2
ASSLYPGSNTGEPF
>TRBD2|TRBV12-3/TRBV12-4|TRBJ2-3
ASSASPGLAGGITDAQY
>TRBD2|TRBV6-6|TRBJ2-7
ASTDGLADEQY
>NA|TRBV29-1|TRBJ1-5
SVGDTNQPQH
>NA|TRBV28|TRBJ2-7
ASSPPKHGGGYYEQY
>NA|TRBV6-2/TRBV6-3|TRBJ2-3
ASSAIGSYQY
>NA|TRBV28|TRBJ2-1
ASSLLVGDDEQF
>TRBD2|TRBV13|TRBJ2-1
ASSLTSGSNEQF
>NA|TRBV29-1|TRBJ2-7
SATLDYEQH
>TRBD2|TRBV5-1|TRBJ2-7
ASSGRGGSSYEQY
>TRBD1|TRBV18|TRBJ1-1
ASSPPSQGANTEAF
>TRBD1|TRBV11-2|TRBJ2-7
ASNLGRDREPYEQY
>TRBD2|TRBV5-1|TRBJ2-7
ASSLAGGMDEQY
>NA|TRBV10-3|TRBJ2-2
AISIQRGPGELF
>NA|TRBV21-1|TRBJ2-1
ASKTKGKVDEQF
>NA|TRBV6-5|TRBJ1-5
ARRTLGGGNQLQH
>NA|TRBV12-3/TRBV12-4|TRBJ1-2
ASRGGGNYGYT
>NA|TRBV7-8|TRBJ2-1
ASSYGTPLGGEQF
>NA|TRBV14|TRBJ2-5
ASSLRLQETQY
>NA|TRBV12-3/TRBV12-4|TRBJ1-5
ASSLLIRQFGVSGTYSNQPQH
>NA|TRBV29-1|TRBJ1-1
SAAPARTEAF
>NA|TRBV11-2|TRBJ2-7
ANSSFPGLRSHEQY
>TRBD1|TRBV11-2|TRBJ2-1
AGSLGTVGSSYNGQF
>NA|TRBV30|TRBJ2-1
VWAAGAGQSYNEQF
>NA|TRBV7-8|TRBJ1-3
ASSPLESGNTIY
>NA|TRBV4-1|TRBJ2-7
ASSQNPLAQTYEQY
>NA|TRBV4-2|TRBJ2-7
ASSHVGFPNEQY
>TRBD1|TRBV11-2|TRBJ1-2
ASSLGGTGSNYGYT
>NA|TRBV11-2|TRBJ2-7
ASSYERSPYEQY
>NA|TRBV11-1|TRBJ1-1
ATSLEAVGTEAF
>NA|TRBV6-1|TRBJ2-7
AISEEYLRGQY
>NA|TRBV11-2|TRBJ2-6
ASSFVGAGANVLS
>TRBD1|TRBV5-6|TRBJ2-3
ANSPETGSDTHY
>NA|TRBV13|TRBJ1-2
ASSLGQGST
>NA|TRBV29-1|TRBJ2-3
SVEKATPTQS
>NA|TRBV30|TRBJ2-1
DWSPVLHEQF
>NA|TRBV5-5|TRBJ2-2
ASSVGLTGELF
>NA|TRBV11-2|TRBJ1-1
ASNLDLGGRAEAS
>NA|TRBV11-2|TRBJ2-4
VSSLGRENIQY
>TRBD2|TRBV4-1|TRBJ2-4
ASSQIPGTSAAKNIQY
>TRBD2|TRBV6-5|NA
ASSYQGLAGEAEQY
>TRBD1|TRBV6-1|TRBJ1-2
VSSSSPGTGGGGCT
>NA|TRBV11-1|TRBJ2-7
ASSFHPPSGLSSYEQY
>TRBD1|TRBV12-3/TRBV12-4|TRBJ2-2
ASSKGQGTNTGELF